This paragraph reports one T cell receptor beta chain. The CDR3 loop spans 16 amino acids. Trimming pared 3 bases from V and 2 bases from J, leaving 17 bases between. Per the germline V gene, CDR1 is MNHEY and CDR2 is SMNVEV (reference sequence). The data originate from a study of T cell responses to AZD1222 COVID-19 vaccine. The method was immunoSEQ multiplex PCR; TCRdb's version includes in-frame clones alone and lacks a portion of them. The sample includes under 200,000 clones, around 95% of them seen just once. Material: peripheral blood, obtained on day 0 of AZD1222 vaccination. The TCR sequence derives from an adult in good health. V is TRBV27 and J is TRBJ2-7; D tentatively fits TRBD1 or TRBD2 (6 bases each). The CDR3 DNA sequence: TGTGCCAGCAGTTTGTCTCCGAGGGGGGCAGCCTACGAGCAGTACTTC. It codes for CASSLSPRGAAYEQYF.